The rows below give T cell receptor beta chains drawn from one sample of a study of T cells in Graves' hyperthyroidism and ophthalmopathy. Via MiXCR, TCRdb re-called the multiplex PCR reads, giving one row per CDR3 protein. The repertoire holds some 650,000 distinct CDR3 sequences, with more than 15% as singletons. The sequenced material came from blood. These receptors all stem from a middle-aged woman with Graves' ophthalmopathy. The CDR3 runs from the conserved cysteine through the conserved F or W. A D gene is named only where the DNA matches it firmly. Only some rows state a clone size, as once, few, many or a class for expanded clones.

TRBJ2-3 TRBV5-4 - TRBD1 TGTGCCAGCAGCCCTAGACAGGGGGGGCCAGATACGCAGTATTTT CASSPRQGGPDTQYF
TRBJ2-2 TRBV3-1 few TRBD1 TGTGCCAGCAGCCGATTTGAGATTTTTGCGACAGGGCCCGGGGAGCTGTTTTTT CASSRFEIFATGPGELFF
TRBJ2-3 TRBV12-3/TRBV12-4 few TRBD1 TGTGCCAGCAGTTGGACAGGCGGCACAGATACGCAGTATTTT CASSWTGGTDTQYF
TRBJ1-5 TRBV7-8 many TRBD1 TGTGCCAGCAGCTTGGGACAGGGAAGGGATCAGCCCCAGCATTTT CASSLGQGRDQPQHF
TRBJ2-7 TRBV20-1 many TRBD2 TGCAGTGCTAGAGATCCTAGCGGGGCTTCCTACGAGCAGTACTTC CSARDPSGASYEQYF
TRBJ2-7 TRBV11-2 many - TGTGCCAGCAGCTCGGCCCCTGGGCAGTACTTC CASSSAPGQYF
TRBJ2-1 TRBV11-2 many TRBD2 TGTGCCAGCAGCTCAGGACTAGCTTACAATGAGCAGTTCTTC CASSSGLAYNEQFF
TRBJ1-4 TRBV28 many TRBD1 TGTGCCAGCACCTCGGGGGGACAGGGCGTTGAAAAACTGTTTTTT CASTSGGQGVEKLFF
TRBJ1-5 TRBV3-1 many TRBD1 TGTGCCAGCAGCCAGGACAGGGGGCCGAATCAGCCCCAGCATTTT CASSQDRGPNQPQHF
TRBJ1-4 TRBV4-1 many - TGCGCCAGCAGCCAAGTGGGGGGAGGAAATGAAAAACTGTTTTTT CASSQVGGGNEKLFF
TRBJ2-7 TRBV11-2 many - TGTGCCAGCAGCCATCCAGGGCCCGACGACGAGCAGTACTTC CASSHPGPDDEQYF
TRBJ2-2 TRBV5-1 - - TGCGCCAGCAGCTTTCGGGACACCGGGGAGCTGTTTTTT CASSFRDTGELFF
TRBJ2-1 TRBV11-2 many - TGTGCCAGCAGCTTAGGGGCTAGCGCAAGCTCCTACAATGAGCAGTTCTTC CASSLGASASSYNEQFF
TRBJ2-7 TRBV7-9 many - TGTGCCAGCAGCTCCCTGGGTTGGATGGGCGAGCAGTACTTC CASSSLGWMGEQYF
TRBJ2-1 TRBV6-2/TRBV6-3 few - TGTGCCAGCCGGGATACTAGTTTCCTTGAGCAGTTCTTC CASRDTSFLEQFF
TRBJ1-2 TRBV30 many - TGTGCCTGGAAGGCTAACAGGGCCATTGGTGGCTACACCTTC CAWKANRAIGGYTF
TRBJ2-4 TRBV6-5 - - TGTGCCAGCAGTTACGGGACCGGGATTCAGTACTTC CASSYGTGIQYF
TRBJ2-3 TRBV5-1 - - TGCGCCAGCGGGTCCCATTTTGGGGGCTCTACTAGCACAGATACGCAGTATTTT CASGSHFGGSTSTDTQYF
TRBJ2-7 TRBV6-2/TRBV6-3 few - TGTGCCAGCAGCCCCGGGGAGCCCTACGAGCAGTACTTC CASSPGEPYEQYF
TRBJ2-1 TRBV7-3 - - TGTGCCAGCACACCGGGCCTCGGGGGCGATGAGCAGTTCTTC CASTPGLGGDEQFF
TRBJ2-3 TRBV9 many - TGTGCCAGCAGCGCTGGAGATACCACAGATACGCAGTATTTT CASSAGDTTDTQYF
TRBJ1-2 TRBV27 few - TGTGCCAGCAGTTCTACAGGGTCTAACTATGGCTACACCTTC CASSSTGSNYGYTF